Listed below are T cell receptor beta chains from one sample, sequenced in a study of blood T cell repertoires in COVID-19. The data were produced by immunoSEQ multiplex PCR, yet TCRdb's version contains in-frame clones alone and is incomplete. The sample consists of about 230,000 clones, approximately 87% of them appearing once. Sequenced: peripheral blood. These receptors originate from a woman in her 70s with active or convalescent COVID-19. The CDR3 runs from the conserved cysteine through the conserved F or W. D genes are given only for firm matches.

d_gene	j_gene	v_gene	CDR3aa
.	TRBJ2-5	TRBV27	CTSSDRGHPQETQYF
.	TRBJ1-2	TRBV4-1	CASSHGRPSISYTF
.	TRBJ2-1	TRBV5-4	CASSLPPVNNEQFF
.	TRBJ2-2	TRBV11-2	CASSLRGNTGELFF
TRBD2	TRBJ2-1	TRBV4-2	CASSHHLAGGPYGNEQFF
.	TRBJ1-1	TRBV12-3/TRBV12-4	CASRGRRGTEAFF
.	TRBJ2-7	TRBV6-5	CASSYIQGGEQYF
.	TRBJ2-7	TRBV2	CASKRERDSYEQYF
TRBD1	TRBJ1-2	TRBV19	CASSPRTGASGYTF
.	TRBJ2-7	TRBV5-4	CASSSKAVYEQYF
TRBD2	TRBJ2-5	TRBV4-1	CASSRPQGLAGAETQYF
TRBD2	TRBJ2-7	TRBV30	CAYWGGSYEQYF
.	TRBJ2-1	TRBV12-3/TRBV12-4	CASSWGPNEQFF
.	TRBJ1-5	TRBV7-2	CASTLAGLNSNQPQHF
TRBD2	TRBJ2-6	TRBV27	CASSFGSGRATHSGANVLTF
.	TRBJ2-7	TRBV6-5	CASSPSRGDTYEQYF
.	TRBJ2-5	TRBV30	CAWSVSQETQYF
TRBD2	TRBJ2-5	TRBV2	CASRMGLAEKETQYF
TRBD2	TRBJ2-7	TRBV5-4	CASSFGTSGSEQYF
TRBD1	TRBJ1-2	TRBV30	CAWSAGTTGGYGYTF
TRBD1	TRBJ2-1	TRBV5-1	CASSLEGATYNEQFF
.	TRBJ1-1	TRBV28	CASSVTGPRGALNTEAFF
.	TRBJ2-7	TRBV28	CASRSRVSEQYF
TRBD1	TRBJ2-2	TRBV5-1	CASSLSGTGRAGELFF
TRBD2	TRBJ2-5	TRBV9	CASSVGSLLAGEETQYF
TRBD2	TRBJ2-7	TRBV11-2	CASSPGLAGGEYEQYF
.	TRBJ2-1	TRBV7-9	CASSFSNEQFF
.	TRBJ1-2	TRBV3-1/TRBV3-2	CASSQAQGFSGYTF
TRBD2	TRBJ2-3	TRBV10-3	CAIKPGLAGMAEDTQYF
.	TRBJ1-2	TRBV6-5	CASRGGMLLYGYTF
.	TRBJ1-4	TRBV6-1	CASSEAGHYLTNEKLFF
.	TRBJ1-6	TRBV7-9	CASSLDGSPLHF
TRBD2	TRBJ2-3	TRBV28	CASSSRRAGGGDTQYF
.	TRBJ1-2	TRBV6-5	CASSYGPGLRYGYTF
TRBD2	TRBJ2-1	TRBV7-2	CASSFLPPGSGGANEQFF
.	TRBJ1-1	TRBV2	CASSEKGVSTEAFF
TRBD1	TRBJ1-4	TRBV7-6	CASSLQGGTVNEKLFF
.	TRBJ1-6	TRBV6-5	CASSSGRGRVNSPLHF
.	TRBJ2-2	TRBV7-2	CASSLIGTPTGELFF
.	TRBJ2-5	TRBV6-6	CASSFTSGEGRTQYF
TRBD1	TRBJ1-3	TRBV9	CASSEQGRGNTIYF
TRBD1	TRBJ2-1	TRBV7-2	CASSFGTGFNEQFF
.	TRBJ2-2	TRBV21-1	CASSPKRGLADYTGELFF
.	TRBJ1-1	TRBV5-1	CASSSEGPPNTEAFF
TRBD2	TRBJ2-1	TRBV11-1	CASSLVLAGGYNEQFF
.	TRBJ2-1	TRBV5-4	CASSFDSSYNEQFF
TRBD2	TRBJ2-1	TRBV7-7	CASSPASGFLGNEQFF
.	TRBJ2-5	TRBV7-6	CASSLYGTLQETQYF
.	TRBJ1-1	TRBV20-1	CSASFPTGPAEAFF